The 29 T cell receptor beta chains below were found in one sample sequenced in a study of patients and donors after allogeneic stem cell transplantation. Via MiXCR, TCRdb re-called the RT-PCR reads, giving one row per CDR3 protein. Found here are some 200,000 distinct CDR3 sequences, about 40% of them singletons; the top ten hold 33%. Sequencing was done on a sample of blood, either unsorted or a sorted T cell fraction (not recorded which). The receptors stem from a human donor who was either an allogeneic HSCT recipient or a stem cell or donor lymphocyte infusion donor (not recorded which). It is not recorded whose cells these are; they may come from a transplant donor.

The chain links TRBV28 to TRBJ2-7, with TRBD2 matching over 13 bases. The CDR3 covers 16 residues. The V and J ends lost 5 bases and 6 bases, in that order; junction bases with no gene match: 10. Germline CDR1 and CDR2: MDHEN and SYDVKM. CDR3 region: CASSHRTSGSPFEQYF. In DNA, the CDR3 is TGTGCCAGCAGTCACCGGACTAGCGGGAGCCCCTTCGAGCAGTACTTC.

This clonotype was seen more than once but under ten times. The J gene is TRBJ2-7, the V gene TRBV24-1; 12 nucleotides line up with TRBD2. CDR3 size: 17 residues. From germline, CDR1 is KGHDR and CDR2 SFDVKD. Trimming at V came to 2 bases and at J to 1 base, leaving 5 bases not matched to a gene. For the CDR3, the DNA is TGTGCCACCAGTGATTCCAGGACTAGCGGGGAATCCTACGAGCAGTACTTC. Protein sequence: CATSDSRTSGESYEQYF.

This rearrangement joins TRBV7-9 to TRBJ1-4; D not certain. The V and J ends lost 5 bases and 3 bases respectively, with 10 bases between them. Per the germline V gene, CDR1 is SEHNR and CDR2 is FQNEAQ (reference sequence). There are 14 residues in the CDR3. The CDR3 loop reads CASSPPEPNEKLFF. The DNA for the CDR3 is TGTGCCAGCAGCCCCCCGGAGCCTAATGAAAAACTGTTTTTT. The whole variable domain, filled in from reference TRBV7-9 and TRBJ1-4, reads DTGVSQNPRHKITKRGQNVTFRCDPISEHNRLYWYRQTLGQGPEFLTYFQNEAQLEKSRLLSDRFSAERPKGSFSTLEIQRTEQGDSAMYLCASSPPEPNEKLFFGSGTQLSVL.

This clonotype has more than one count but fewer than ten. V is TRBV5-1 and J is TRBJ2-7, with D unclear. CDR3 length: 16 residues. The germline gives CDR1 SGHRS, CDR2 YFSETQ. V was shortened by 1 base and J by 0 bases, with 14 bases between the two germline ends. CDR3 region: CASSLSTKRGSYEQYF. The DNA for the CDR3 is TGCGCCAGCAGCTTGAGCACGAAACGAGGCTCCTACGAGCAGTACTTC. Supplemented by reference TRBV5-1 and TRBJ2-7, the full variable domain reads KAGVTQTPRYLIKTRGQQVTLSCSPISGHRSVSWYQQTPGQGLQFLFEYFSETQRNKGNFPGRFSGRQFSNSRSEMNVSTLELGDSALYLCASSLSTKRGSYEQYFGPGTRLTVT.

This sequence joins TRBV6-5 and TRBJ2-2; maybe TRBD2 (6 bases). Germline V gives CDR1 MNHEY, CDR2 SVGAGI. The CDR3 runs to 18 residues. The V and J ends lost 2 bases and 1 base respectively, with 17 bases between them. CDR3 DNA sequence: TGTGCCAGCAGTTACAGTGGTGGGCGGGGATTGAACACCGGGGAGCTGTTTTTT. Protein: CASSYSGGRGLNTGELFF.

This clonotype was detected a few times. The chain has TRBV30 and TRBJ2-5; D is unresolved. CDR1 is GTSNPN, CDR2 SVGIG, per germline (reference sequence). V lost 0 bases to trimming and J lost 5 bases, with 7 bases between them. CDR3 size: 12 residues. The CDR3 DNA follows: TGTGCCTGGAGTGTTAGCCGGGAGACCCAGTACTTC. It is translated as CAWSVSRETQYF.

CDR3 DNA sequence: TGTGCCAGCAGCTTCTACGTTACTAGCGGGGTCACAGATACGCAGTATTTT. Amino acid sequence: CASSFYVTSGVTDTQYF. The chain uses TRBV9 and TRBJ2-3; 10 nucleotides match TRBD2. Germline trimming cut 4 bases from V and 2 bases from J; bases unmatched to any gene: 10. This CDR3 is built from 17 residues. Germline assignment: CDR1 SGDLS and CDR2 YYNGEE.

This clonotype was found a few times. The V gene is TRBV10-3, the J gene TRBJ1-2, with D uncertain. The CDR3 is 13 amino acids. In germline, CDR1 is ENHRY, CDR2 SYGVKD. V lost 1 base and J lost 0, with 3 bases in between. CDR3 amino acids: CAISEWANYGYTF. The CDR3, as DNA: TGTGCCATCAGTGAGTGGGCTAACTATGGCTACACCTTC.

This clonotype was seen only once. The chain links TRBV12-3 or TRBV12-4 to TRBJ1-2; 7 bases fit TRBD1. The CDR3 sequence is 16 residues long. J gave up 0 bases and V 0 bases, and 4 bases lay outside the gene matches. CDR3 nucleotide sequence: TGTGCCAGCAGTTTAGCCGACAGGGTTCCTAACTATGGCTACACCTTC. It is translated as CASSLADRVPNYGYTF.

This clonotype was counted between two and nine times. V is TRBV2 and J is TRBJ1-5; 7 bases are a match to TRBD1. The CDR3 totals 16 residues. The V and J ends lost 8 bases and 7 bases, in that order; junction bases with no gene match: 17. The V gene's germline CDR1 is SNHLY and CDR2 FYNNEI. CDR3: CASRQTGQVMGQPQHF. Here the CDR3 DNA reads TGTGCCAGCCGTCAGACAGGGCAGGTGATGGGCCAGCCCCAGCATTTT.

V and J are TRBV6-5 and TRBJ1-1, with a weak D call TRBD1 (5 bases). The V and J ends lost 6 bases and 0 bases respectively, with 14 bases between them. The CDR3 covers 15 residues. Germline lookup yields CDR1 MNHEY and CDR2 SVGAGI. CDR3 loop: CASRSTGALNTEAFF. The DNA of the CDR3 is TGTGCCAGCAGGTCTACAGGAGCCTTGAACACTGAAGCTTTCTTT.

V is TRBV29-1 and J is TRBJ2-7, with D unclear. Trimming took off 6 bases at V and 4 bases at J, with 13 bases between the two ends. Germline CDR1 is SQVTM and CDR2 is ANQGSEA. This CDR3 is built from 12 residues. The CDR3 DNA follows: TGCAGCGTAGCCCATACAGAATACGAGCAGTACTTC. It yields the protein CSVAHTEYEQYF.

V is TRBV7-2 and J is TRBJ1-4, with 11 bases fitting TRBD1. Looked up from germline, CDR1 is SGHTA and CDR2 is FQGNSA. V was clipped by 4 bases and J by 6 bases; unmatched bases: 13. The CDR3 runs 18 residues. The CDR3 DNA is TGTGCCAGCAGCTCCCGGGACAGGGGGGTCCGGAGGGATGAAAAACTGTTTTTT. It is translated as CASSSRDRGVRRDEKLFF.

The gene calls are TRBV4-1 and TRBJ2-3; 10 positions match TRBD1. CDR3 size: 15 residues. J gave up 4 bases and V 4 bases, and 5 bases lay outside the gene matches. Germline V gene lookup returns CDR1 MGHRA and CDR2 YSYEKL. CDR3: CASSRGTGDADTQYF. Written as DNA, the CDR3 is TGCGCCAGCAGCCGTGGGACAGGGGATGCAGATACGCAGTATTTT.

This clonotype was detected only once. The chain couples TRBV7-9 to TRBJ2-4; unclear D gene. Germline assignment: CDR1 SEHNR and CDR2 FQNEAQ (reference sequence). V gave up 5 bases and J gave up 8 bases, with 13 bases separating them. The CDR3 is made up of 13 amino acids. The CDR3 region is CASSHDRVDIQYF. As DNA, the CDR3 is TGTGCCAGCAGCCACGACCGAGTGGACATTCAGTACTTC. Using reference TRBV7-9 and TRBJ2-4 for the parts outside the CDR3, the full variable domain is DTGVSQNPRHKITKRGQNVTFRCDPISEHNRLYWYRQTLGQGPEFLTYFQNEAQLEKSRLLSDRFSAERPKGSFSTLEIQRTEQGDSAMYLCASSHDRVDIQYFGAGTRLSVL.

J is TRBJ2-7 and V is TRBV11-1; D may correspond to TRBD1 or TRBD2 (5 bases each). This CDR3 has 13 amino acids. V lost 7 bases and J 0 bases, leaving 10 bases between the germline ends. From germline, CDR1 is SGHAT and CDR2 FQDESV (reference sequence). This CDR3 is CASTWDASYEQYF. CDR3 in DNA: TGTGCCAGCACCTGGGACGCCTCCTACGAGCAGTACTTC.

The V gene is TRBV27, the J gene TRBJ1-4; D gene unclear. Germline assignment: CDR1 MNHEY and CDR2 SMNVEV (reference sequence). V was cut by 6 bases and J by 0 bases, with 8 bases left in between. This CDR3 spans 14 amino acids. The CDR3: CASSRTPTNEKLFF. CDR3 sequence (DNA): TGTGCCAGCAGCAGGACTCCAACTAATGAAAAACTGTTTTTT.

This chain uses TRBV6-6 with TRBJ2-2; D unresolved. This CDR3 has 14 amino acids. V dropped 0 bases and J dropped 4 bases, with 6 bases sitting between them. Germline-derived CDR1 and CDR2 are MNHNY and SVGAGI (reference sequence). Here the CDR3 reads CASSYSAGTGELFF. DNA of the CDR3: TGTGCCAGCAGTTACTCTGCCGGCACCGGGGAGCTGTTTTTT.

The chain combines TRBV2 with TRBJ2-7, with a weak D call TRBD2 (5 bases). The CDR3 runs 14 residues. From germline, CDR1 is SNHLY and CDR2 FYNNEI. Deletions cut 7 bases from V and 3 bases from J, with 16 bases between. CDR3 in amino acids: CASKLGGGIYEQYF. In DNA form, the CDR3 reads TGTGCCAGCAAGTTAGGAGGTGGGATCTACGAGCAGTACTTC.

This clonotype was counted only a few times. J is TRBJ1-5 and V is TRBV6-6, with no clear D. CDR1 MNHNY and CDR2 SVGAGI come from the germline V gene (reference sequence). Trimming removed 4 bases from V and 0 bases from J, with 7 bases in between. This CDR3 has 14 residues. CDR3: CASSWAGSNQPQHF. The CDR3 nucleotides are TGTGCCAGCAGTTGGGCAGGTAGCAATCAGCCCCAGCATTTT.

The V call is TRBV5-1, the J call TRBJ2-3, with 11 bases lining up with TRBD1. After removal of 3 bases from V and 1 base from J, the junction contained 7 bases not matched to a gene. Germline loops: CDR1 SGHRS, CDR2 YFSETQ. CDR3 size: 17 residues. The CDR3 DNA reads TGCGCCAGCAGCTCCGGACAGGGGGCTACGGGCACAGATACGCAGTATTTT. Translated: CASSSGQGATGTDTQYF.

The chain has TRBV9 and TRBJ1-1, with D possibly TRBD1 on 5 matching bases. The CDR3 contains 13 residues. Trimming left V 3 bases short and J 2 bases short, with 8 bases between. Germline assignment: CDR1 SGDLS and CDR2 YYNGEE. This CDR3 reads CASSDGTNTEAFF. CDR3 sequence (DNA): TGTGCCAGCAGCGATGGGACCAACACTGAAGCTTTCTTT.

This clonotype was seen ten or more times. V and J are TRBV5-5 and TRBJ1-1; D is perhaps TRBD1 (5 bases). CDR3 size: 16 residues. Trimming removed 6 bases from V and 1 base from J, with 19 bases in between. Looked up from germline, CDR1 is SGHKS and CDR2 is YYEKEE (reference sequence). CDR3 sequence reads: CASTPHGAGRNTEAFF. The DNA for the CDR3 is TGTGCCAGCACCCCCCACGGGGCAGGGAGGAACACTGAAGCTTTCTTT.

The rearrangement uses TRBV29-1 and TRBJ2-5; D is unclear. CDR3 length equals 13 residues. V was trimmed by 0 bases and J by 9 bases, leaving 14 bases between them. Germline CDR1 is SQVTM and CDR2 is ANQGSEA. CDR3 amino acids: CSVEDARYGAQYF. CDR3 bases: TGCAGCGTTGAAGACGCGCGGTATGGGGCCCAGTACTTC.

This chain connects TRBV5-4 to TRBJ1-1; D call uncertain. V was pared by 2 bases and J by 4 bases, with 9 bases between. Germline assignment: CDR1 SGHNT and CDR2 YYREEE (reference sequence). The CDR3 is 13 residues long. CDR3: CASSFTMSTEAFF. DNA of the CDR3: TGTGCCAGCAGCTTTACAATGAGCACTGAAGCTTTCTTT.

V and J are TRBV7-2 and TRBJ2-2; D unresolved. V dropped 4 bases and J dropped 0 bases, with 6 bases sitting between them. The CDR3 consists of 14 residues. Germline V gene sequence: CDR1 SGHTA, CDR2 FQGNSA. The CDR3 sequence is CASSSLPNTGELFF. CDR3 coding DNA: TGTGCCAGCAGCTCGCTGCCGAACACCGGGGAGCTGTTTTTT.

V usage is TRBV29-1 and J usage is TRBJ1-1; the D gene is possibly TRBD1 (6 bases). V lost 8 bases to trimming and J lost 10 bases, with 14 bases between them. The CDR3 is 10 amino acids. Germline V gene lookup returns CDR1 SQVTM and CDR2 ANQGSEA. In DNA, the CDR3 is TGCAGCTATGCAGGGGATGGAGCTTTCTTT. Translated, it gives CSYAGDGAFF.

In this sample, this clonotype turned up many times. The chain employs TRBV7-9 and TRBJ2-2; TRBD1 matches 7 bases. CDR1 and CDR2 (germline): SEHNR, FQNEAQ (reference sequence). The CDR3 covers 15 residues. V shed 5 bases and J 6 bases; nucleotides not matched to a gene: 9. CDR3 residues: CASSPTTGMAGELFF. The CDR3, as DNA: TGTGCCAGCAGCCCAACGACAGGGATGGCCGGGGAGCTGTTTTTT.

This clonotype has a handful of counts. A read error may produce the germline difference seen at one junction end. The chain has TRBV12-3 or TRBV12-4 and TRBJ1-2; D might be TRBD1 (5 bases). This CDR3 contains 10 residues. The CDR3 nucleotides read TGTGCCAGCAGACCCGGCCAGGGCTCCTTC. It encodes CASRPGQGSF.